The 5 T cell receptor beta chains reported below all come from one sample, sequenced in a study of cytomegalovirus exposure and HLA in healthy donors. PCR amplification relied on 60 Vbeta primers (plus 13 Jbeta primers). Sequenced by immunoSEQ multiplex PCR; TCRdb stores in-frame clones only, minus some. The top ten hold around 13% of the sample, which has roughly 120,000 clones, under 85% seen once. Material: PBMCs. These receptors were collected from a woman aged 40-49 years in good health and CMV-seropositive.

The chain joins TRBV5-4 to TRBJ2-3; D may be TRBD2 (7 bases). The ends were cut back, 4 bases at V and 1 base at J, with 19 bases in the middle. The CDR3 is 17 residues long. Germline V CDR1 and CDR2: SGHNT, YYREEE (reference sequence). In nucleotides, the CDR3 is TGTGCCAGCAGCCCGGGGGCCCAACGGGGGGGCACAGATACGCAGTATTTT. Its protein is CASSPGAQRGGTDTQYF.

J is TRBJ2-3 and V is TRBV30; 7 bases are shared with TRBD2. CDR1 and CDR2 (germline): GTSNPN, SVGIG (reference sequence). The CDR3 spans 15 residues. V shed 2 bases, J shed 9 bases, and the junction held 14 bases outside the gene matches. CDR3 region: CAWSPRLAPVDTQYF. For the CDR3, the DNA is TGTGCCTGGAGTCCTCGACTAGCCCCGGTGGACACGCAGTATTTT.

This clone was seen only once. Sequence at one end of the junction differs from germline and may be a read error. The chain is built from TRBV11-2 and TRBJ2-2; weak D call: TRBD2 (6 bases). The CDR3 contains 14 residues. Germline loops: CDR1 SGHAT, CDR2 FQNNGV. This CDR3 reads CASRSGLFTGELFF. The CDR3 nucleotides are TGTGCCAGCAGATCGGGACTGTTCACCGGAGAGCTGTTTTTT.

Written as DNA, the CDR3 is TGTGCCAGCACCCGACAGGGCCCTGGAAACACCATATATTTT. Translating it yields CASTRQGPGNTIYF. The chain couples TRBV7-9 to TRBJ1-3; TRBD1 matches 7 bases. V dropped 7 bases and J dropped 2; count of bases not matched to a gene: 5. The V gene's germline CDR1 is SEHNR and CDR2 FQNEAQ (reference sequence). This CDR3 is built from 14 residues.

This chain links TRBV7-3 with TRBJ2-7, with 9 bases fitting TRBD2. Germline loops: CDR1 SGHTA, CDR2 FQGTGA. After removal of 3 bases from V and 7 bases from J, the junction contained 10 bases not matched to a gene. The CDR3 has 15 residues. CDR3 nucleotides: TGTGCCAGCAGCTTTAACGCGGGAGGGCCGAGGGAGCAGTACTTC. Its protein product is CASSFNAGGPREQYF.